These 31 T cell receptor beta chains were sequenced from one sample in a study of OX40 agonist ivuxolimab in advanced cancers. Clones were sequenced by immunoSEQ multiplex PCR, and TCRdb holds only the in-frame ones, with some missing. In the table there are just under 65,000 clones, more than 80% of which are singletons. The sequencing here drew on CD4+ or CD8+ T cells sorted from blood, taken in a trial of the OX40 agonist ivuxolimab. The receptors derive from an adult with an advanced solid tumor such as melanoma, head and neck, liver or kidney cancer.

The rearrangement joins TRBV15 to TRBJ2-2; 8 nucleotides agree with TRBD2. With 4 bases clipped from V and 5 bases from J, the junction kept 3 bases outside the gene matches. The length of the CDR3 is 14 residues. Germline V lookup: CDR1 LNHNV, CDR2 YYDKDF (reference sequence). The CDR3 DNA is TGTGCCACCAGCACAGCGGGAGTTACCGGGGAGCTGTTTTTT. Protein sequence: CATSTAGVTGELFF.

V and J are TRBV2 and TRBJ2-1; 8 bases match TRBD1. The ends lost 5 bases at V and 7 bases at J; junction bases unmatched: 4. In germline, CDR1 is SNHLY, CDR2 FYNNEI. This CDR3 contains 13 residues. The CDR3 DNA reads as TGTGCCAGCAGTACACGACAGGGGAATGAGCAGTTCTTC. Its translation is CASSTRQGNEQFF.

This clone was detected once. The chain has TRBV5-1 and TRBJ2-5; 11 bases align to TRBD2. This CDR3 is built from 14 residues. The V gene's germline CDR1 is SGHRS and CDR2 YFSETQ. Losses at the gene ends were 6 bases for V and 5 bases for J; bases not matched to a gene: 6. The CDR3 DNA is TGCGCCAGCATACTTACTAGCGGGAGTGAGACCCAGTACTTC. It is translated as CASILTSGSETQYF.

This clone was picked up one time. The V call is TRBV5-1, the J call TRBJ2-7; the match to TRBD1 covers 7 bases. The CDR3 is 15 residues long. Per germline, CDR1 SGHRS and CDR2 YFSETQ. V was pared by 0 bases and J by 6 bases, with 9 bases of the junction left unmatched. The CDR3 bases are TGCGCCAGCAGCTTGGAGCCCGGGACAGCCACCGAGCAGTACTTC. Its protein is CASSLEPGTATEQYF.

The chain joins TRBV6-6 to TRBJ1-1; D not certain. V was shortened by 8 bases and J by 1 base, with 14 bases between the two germline ends. Germline V gene sequence: CDR1 MNHNY, CDR2 SVGAGI (reference sequence). The length of the CDR3 is 14 residues. As DNA, the CDR3 is TGTGCCAGCTACCCGGCCGCTGGGAACACTGAAGCTTTCTTT. Protein sequence: CASYPAAGNTEAFF.

This chain links TRBV14 with TRBJ2-5; 12 nucleotides line up with TRBD2. V was pared by 3 bases and J by 5 bases, with 10 bases of the junction left unmatched. Germline values: CDR1 SGHDN, CDR2 FVKESK. The length of the CDR3 is 17 residues. CDR3 in DNA: TGTGCCAGCAGCCAGCGGCTAGCGGGGGGGCTGACGGAGACCCAGTACTTC. Its protein product is CASSQRLAGGLTETQYF.

The chain carries TRBV28 and TRBJ2-7; D gene ambiguous. Germline V gene sequence: CDR1 MDHEN, CDR2 SYDVKM. Trimming shortened V by 6 bases and J by 1 base, and 10 bases separated the two germline ends. The CDR3 consists of 13 residues. CDR3 DNA: TGTGCCAGCAGACAGTTGTTTTCCTACGAGCAGTACTTC. It yields the protein CASRQLFSYEQYF.

The chain couples TRBV4-1 to TRBJ2-3; no clear D. The CDR3 has 12 residues. V lost 4 bases and J 6 bases, leaving 8 bases between the germline ends. Germline loops: CDR1 MGHRA, CDR2 YSYEKL. CDR3 nucleotides: TGCGCCAGCAGCCGCCTTTCCGATACGCAGTATTTT. This sequence encodes CASSRLSDTQYF.

The rearrangement uses TRBV7-2 and TRBJ1-2; unclear D gene. In germline, CDR1 is SGHTA, CDR2 FQGNSA. The ends were cut back, 5 bases at V and 5 bases at J, with 18 bases in the middle. This CDR3 has 15 residues. CDR3 loop: CASSVLARASYGYTF. The DNA of the CDR3 is TGTGCCAGCAGCGTACTGGCCAGAGCCTCTTATGGCTACACCTTC.

CDR3 bases: TGCGCCAGCAGCTTGGATTTCAGAAACACCATATATTTT. It encodes CASSLDFRNTIYF. The gene calls are TRBV5-1 and TRBJ1-3; D gene unclear. The CDR3 contains 13 residues. Germline assignment: CDR1 SGHRS and CDR2 YFSETQ. The V end lost 0 bases, the J end lost 5 bases, and 6 bases lay between the germline ends.

The sample holds one count of this clone. The CDR3 protein is CASSSLRSGPGELFF. As DNA, the CDR3 is TGTGCCAGCAGCTCCCTTAGAAGCGGCCCCGGGGAGCTGTTTTTT. This chain links TRBV11-2 with TRBJ2-2; D is possibly TRBD2 (5 bases). With 4 bases removed from V and 6 bases from J, the gap between germline ends came to 15 bases. The germline V gene has CDR1 SGHAT and CDR2 FQNNGV. The CDR3 consists of 15 residues.

The CDR3 nucleotides are TGTGCCAGCAGCGTAGCTGGGAACGGGATCCAAGAGACCCAGTACTTC. Translated, it gives CASSVAGNGIQETQYF. V is TRBV9 and J is TRBJ2-5; D may be TRBD2 (5 bases). Trimming shortened V by 0 bases and J by 1 base, and 13 bases separated the two germline ends. CDR3 length: 16 amino acids. CDR1 and CDR2 from the germline V gene are SGDLS and YYNGEE.

The chain recombines TRBV6-5 with TRBJ2-2; D ambiguous. This CDR3 contains 13 residues. V lost 6 bases, J lost 6 bases, and 11 bases lay in between. From germline, CDR1 is MNHEY and CDR2 SVGAGI. CDR3: CASSTTYPGELFF. The CDR3 DNA follows: TGTGCCAGCAGCACCACTTACCCCGGGGAGCTGTTTTTT.

The CDR3 protein is CASSPGQGDEKLFF. CDR3 DNA sequence: TGCGCCAGCTCCCCGGGACAGGGTGATGAAAAACTGTTTTTT. The genes are TRBV5-1 and TRBJ1-4, with 9 bases aligning to TRBD1. With 7 bases clipped from V and 6 bases from J, the junction kept 7 bases outside the gene matches. Per the germline V gene, CDR1 is SGHRS and CDR2 is YFSETQ. CDR3 size: 14 residues.

The rearrangement uses TRBV6-5 and TRBJ1-1; D is uncertain. V lost 5 bases and J lost 11, with 12 bases in between. The CDR3 loop spans 11 amino acids. Germline CDR1 reads MNHEY; CDR2 reads SVGAGI. CDR3 amino acids: CASSAWRPAFF. The CDR3 nucleotides read TGTGCCAGCAGTGCATGGAGACCGGCTTTCTTT.

This clone was counted a single time. V gene TRBV25-1 combines with J gene TRBJ1-1; unclear D gene. The CDR3 loop spans 13 amino acids. In germline, CDR1 is MGHDK, CDR2 SYGVNS. V lost 1 base and J 4 bases, leaving 7 bases between the germline ends. The CDR3 here is CASSELRGTEAFF. As DNA, the CDR3 is TGTGCCAGCAGTGAATTGCGGGGCACTGAAGCTTTCTTT.

This chain joins TRBV19 and TRBJ1-2; D unresolved. With 5 bases removed from V and 3 bases from J, the gap between germline ends came to 19 bases. Germline assignment: CDR1 LNHDA and CDR2 SQIVND (reference sequence). The CDR3 consists of 16 residues. This chain's CDR3 is CASSLGAGSDHYGYTF. The DNA for the CDR3 is TGTGCCAGTAGTCTCGGTGCTGGCAGCGACCACTATGGCTACACCTTC. Using reference TRBV19 and TRBJ1-2 for the parts outside the CDR3, the full variable domain is DGGITQSPKYLFRKEGQNVTLSCEQNLNHDAMYWYRQDPGQGLRLIYYSQIVNDFQKGDIAEGYSVSREKKESFPLTVTSAQKNPTAFYLCASSLGAGSDHYGYTFGSGTRLTVV.

This clone was recorded only once. The chain recombines TRBV28 with TRBJ1-2, with D unclear. Germline lookup yields CDR1 MDHEN and CDR2 SYDVKM. The ends were cut back, 6 bases at V and 2 bases at J, with 13 bases in the middle. The CDR3 is made up of 14 amino acids. This chain's CDR3 is CASRRMGENYGYTF. CDR3 bases: TGTGCCAGCAGGCGCATGGGAGAGAACTATGGCTACACCTTC.

The gene calls are TRBV18 and TRBJ1-4; D uncertain. The V end was cut by 1 base, the J end by 7 bases, with 13 bases between. Germline lookup yields CDR1 KGHSH and CDR2 LQKENI. The CDR3 spans 15 residues. As DNA, the CDR3 is TGTGCCAGCTCACCACAGGGATGGGGAGGTGAAAAACTGTTTTTT. Translated, it gives CASSPQGWGGEKLFF.

V usage is TRBV7-3 and J usage is TRBJ2-1; a weak D match, TRBD2 (5 bases). The CDR3 length is 14 residues. Germline V gene data show CDR1 as SGHTA and CDR2 as FQGTGA. The V and J ends lost 4 bases and 3 bases respectively, with 10 bases between them. The chain's CDR3 is CASSSYGDYNEQFF. CDR3 sequence (DNA): TGTGCCAGCAGCTCCTACGGGGACTACAATGAGCAGTTCTTC.

The chain recombines TRBV15 with TRBJ2-4; D assignment may be TRBD1 or TRBD2 (5 bases each). The V gene lost 0 bases and the J gene lost 9 bases, with 18 bases spanning the gap. CDR1 is LNHNV, CDR2 YYDKDF, per germline (reference sequence). CDR3 length: 16 amino acids. CDR3 sequence: CATSRDRDLEGGIQYF. CDR3 in DNA: TGTGCCACCAGCAGAGATCGGGACCTGGAAGGCGGCATTCAGTACTTC.

This chain connects TRBV4-2 to TRBJ1-2, with a tentative D call TRBD1 (6 bases). Germline values: CDR1 LGHNA, CDR2 YNFKEQ. V shed 0 bases and J shed 6 bases, with 14 bases lying between them. The CDR3 contains 15 residues. The CDR3 loop reads CASSQERQVFHGYTF. Here the CDR3 DNA reads TGTGCCAGCAGCCAAGAACGACAGGTCTTTCATGGCTACACCTTC.

This sequence joins TRBV18 and TRBJ2-1; 9 positions agree with TRBD2. V lost 3 bases, J lost 3 bases, and 3 bases stayed unmatched. CDR3 length: 15 amino acids. The V gene's germline CDR1 is KGHSH and CDR2 LQKENI. The CDR3 sequence is CASSPMTSGYNEQFF. The CDR3, as DNA: TGTGCCAGCTCACCTATGACTAGCGGCTACAATGAGCAGTTCTTC.

The chain combines TRBV6-1 with TRBJ2-3, with unresolved D. The CDR3 sequence is 16 residues long. Deletions cut 3 bases from V and 0 bases from J, with 13 bases between. Per the germline V gene, CDR1 is MNHNS and CDR2 is SASEGT. The CDR3 region has the DNA TGTGCCAGCAGTGATCTGGCATCGAGAAGCACAGATACGCAGTATTTT. Amino acids: CASSDLASRSTDTQYF.

V is TRBV6-5 and J is TRBJ2-1, with a weak D call TRBD1 (6 bases). The CDR3 sequence is 14 residues long. The germline gives CDR1 MNHEY, CDR2 SVGAGI. Between the trimmed V and J ends, which lost 5 bases and 7 bases, there was a span of 15 bases. The CDR3 nucleotides are TGTGCCAGCAGTAGGGGACACACCTGGAATGAGCAGTTCTTC. Amino acids: CASSRGHTWNEQFF.

The gene calls are TRBV7-9 and TRBJ1-1, with D tentatively TRBD1 (6 bases). Trimming took off 5 bases at V and 3 bases at J, with 13 bases between the two ends. This CDR3 is 14 amino acids long. From germline, CDR1 is SEHNR and CDR2 FQNEAQ (reference sequence). The CDR3 here is CASSPQGWDTEAFF. The CDR3 nucleotides are TGTGCCAGCAGCCCACAGGGATGGGACACTGAAGCTTTCTTT.

The rearrangement uses TRBV5-1 and TRBJ1-2, with unresolved D. V lost 5 bases, J lost 4 bases, and 12 bases lay in between. Germline V gives CDR1 SGHRS, CDR2 YFSETQ. The CDR3 has 13 amino acids. The CDR3 sequence: CASRPAAGYGYTF. As DNA, the CDR3 is TGCGCCAGCAGACCGGCAGCGGGCTATGGCTACACCTTC.

The chain uses TRBV4-1 and TRBJ1-2; D is possibly TRBD1 (5 bases). The CDR3 runs 19 residues. Germline V lookup: CDR1 MGHRA, CDR2 YSYEKL. Trimming stripped 5 bases from V and 4 bases from J, with 29 bases between. CDR3: CASSYLYGGSGRRGYGYTF. The DNA of the CDR3 is TGCGCCAGCAGCTACCTTTATGGTGGTTCGGGGCGGCGAGGCTATGGCTACACCTTC.

The count of this clone is one. The CDR3 nucleotides are TGTGCCAGCTCACCGAGGGGGGGCCGCGGCACCGGGGAGCTGTTTTTT. This sequence encodes CASSPRGGRGTGELFF. The chain has TRBV18 and TRBJ2-2; TRBD2 is a possible D gene (7 bases). V dropped 3 bases and J dropped 4 bases, with 15 bases sitting between them. The CDR3 runs to 16 residues. Germline lookup yields CDR1 KGHSH and CDR2 LQKENI.

The rearrangement links TRBV27 to TRBJ2-7; TRBD1 matches at 9 bases. Germline V gene data show CDR1 as MNHEY and CDR2 as SMNVEV (reference sequence). CDR3 size: 16 residues. Trimming cost V 3 bases and J 3 bases; bases outside gene matches: 9. CDR3 bases: TGTGCCAGCAGTTTTCGCTGGGGACAGGGTCACTACGAGCAGTACTTC. It yields the protein CASSFRWGQGHYEQYF.

The chain has TRBV27 and TRBJ1-2; 10 nucleotides line up with TRBD1. V was clipped by 1 base and J by 4 bases; unmatched bases: 9. Germline values: CDR1 MNHEY, CDR2 SMNVEV (reference sequence). The CDR3 contains 17 residues. The CDR3 loop reads CASSLWGQGTFVYGYTF. As DNA, the CDR3 is TGTGCCAGCAGTTTATGGGGACAGGGGACCTTTGTCTATGGCTACACCTTC.